This T cell receptor beta chain was recorded in a study of blood T cell repertoires in COVID-19. The assay was immunoSEQ multiplex PCR, and TCRdb's table has in-frame clones only and misses some. Of approximately 250,000 clones listed, 80% to 90% are singletons. Germline CDR1 reads MNHEY; CDR2 reads SMNVEV (reference sequence). The CDR3 contains 13 residues. Unmatched junction bases numbered 4, after V lost 5 bases and J lost 4 bases. This rearrangement joins TRBV27 to TRBJ2-7, with 8 nucleotides matching TRBD1. The receptor comes from a woman in her twenties or thirties with acute COVID-19. Source material: PBMCs or T cells enriched from blood (not recorded which). The CDR3 DNA reads TGTGCCAGCAGTCCGTGGACAGGGTACGAGCAGTACTTC. This encodes CASSPWTGYEQYF.